This T cell receptor beta chain was identified in a study of T cell responses to AZD1222 COVID-19 vaccine. Study results and limitations: Vaccine-associated CD4 TCRs spanned spike, dominant at 160-218 and 743-854.

Trimming took 10 bases from V and 2 from J, leaving 8 bases between them. The CDR3 length is 12 residues. The V gene's germline CDR1 is MNHEY and CDR2 SVGAGI. Produced via immunoSEQ multiplex PCR; TCRdb's table is partial and in-frame only. The data contain 94,000 or so clones, 85% to 90% of them singletons. Points on this clone: As yet, its antigen is unknown.

The chain carries TRBV6-5 and TRBJ1-4, with TRBD1 as a possible D gene (5 bases). The sequence derives from an adult in good health. Source: peripheral blood, taken on day 0 of AZD1222 vaccination. CDR3 in amino acids: CATGGTNEKLFF. The CDR3 DNA is TGTGCCACCGGGGGGACTAATGAAAAACTGTTTTTT.